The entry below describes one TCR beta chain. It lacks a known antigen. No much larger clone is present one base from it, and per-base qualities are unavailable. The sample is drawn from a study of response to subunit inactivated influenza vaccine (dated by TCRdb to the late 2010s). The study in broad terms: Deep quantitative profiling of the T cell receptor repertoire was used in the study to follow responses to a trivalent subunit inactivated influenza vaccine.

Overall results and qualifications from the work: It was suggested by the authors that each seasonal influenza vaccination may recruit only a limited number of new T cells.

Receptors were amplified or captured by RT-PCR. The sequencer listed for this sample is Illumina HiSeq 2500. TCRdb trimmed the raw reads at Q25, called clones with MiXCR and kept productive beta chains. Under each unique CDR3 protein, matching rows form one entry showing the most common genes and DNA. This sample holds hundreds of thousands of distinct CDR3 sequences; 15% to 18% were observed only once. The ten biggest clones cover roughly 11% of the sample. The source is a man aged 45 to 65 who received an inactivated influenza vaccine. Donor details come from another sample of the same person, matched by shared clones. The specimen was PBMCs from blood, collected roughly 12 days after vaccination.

The DNA is as follows: TGTGCCAGCAGTTCCTCGACTAGCGGGACTACAGATACGCAGTATTTT. It specifies CASSSSTSGTTDTQYF. The rearranged segments are TRBV12-3 or TRBV12-4 and TRBJ2-3; TRBD2 aligns with 11 central bases. The CDR3, cysteine through phenylalanine, is 16 amino acids long. Of the read, only the CDR3 DNA is kept; its 48 bases are in frame from base 1. Relative to germline, V is missing 4 bases and J is missing 3 bases, with 6 bases of the junction outside any gene match.